This entry describes one T cell receptor beta chain. The source of the sample is a study of CD8 T cells in Susac syndrome. In germline, CDR1 is SGHVS, CDR2 FQNEAQ. The ends were cut back, 8 bases at V and 3 bases at J, with 8 bases in the middle. The CDR3 has 11 amino acids. An input of roughly 0.45 to 1 ug of RNA was subjected to reverse transcription using random hexamers. TCRdb processed the immunoSEQ multiplex PCR reads anew with MiXCR; each CDR3 protein has one entry. The table records about 150,000 distinct CDR3 sequences, 94% of them present only once. Sequencing of TCR beta drew on CD8+ and CD4+ T cells from blood. Controls were healthy donors (matched for age and sex).

The chain uses TRBV7-8 and TRBJ2-7; D is undetermined. The sample consisted of CD4+ T cells from PBMCs. The sequence derives from a human donor in good health. The CDR3 is CASWTGYEQYF. The DNA of the CDR3 is TGTGCCAGCTGGACGGGCTACGAGCAGTACTTC.